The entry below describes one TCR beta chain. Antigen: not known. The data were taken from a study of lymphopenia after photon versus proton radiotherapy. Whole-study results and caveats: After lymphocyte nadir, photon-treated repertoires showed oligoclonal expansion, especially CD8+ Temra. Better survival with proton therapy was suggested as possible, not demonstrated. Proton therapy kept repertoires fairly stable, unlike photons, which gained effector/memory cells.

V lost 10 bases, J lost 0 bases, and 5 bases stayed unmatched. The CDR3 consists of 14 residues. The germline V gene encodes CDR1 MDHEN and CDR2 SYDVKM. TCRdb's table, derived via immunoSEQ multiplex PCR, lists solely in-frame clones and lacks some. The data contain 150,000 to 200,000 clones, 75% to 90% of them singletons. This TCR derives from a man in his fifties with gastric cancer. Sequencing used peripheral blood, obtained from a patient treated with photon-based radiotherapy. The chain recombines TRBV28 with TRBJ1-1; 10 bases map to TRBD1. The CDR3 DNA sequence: TGTGCCACCGGACAGGGGGGAATGAACACTGAAGCTTTCTTT. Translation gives CATGQGGMNTEAFF.